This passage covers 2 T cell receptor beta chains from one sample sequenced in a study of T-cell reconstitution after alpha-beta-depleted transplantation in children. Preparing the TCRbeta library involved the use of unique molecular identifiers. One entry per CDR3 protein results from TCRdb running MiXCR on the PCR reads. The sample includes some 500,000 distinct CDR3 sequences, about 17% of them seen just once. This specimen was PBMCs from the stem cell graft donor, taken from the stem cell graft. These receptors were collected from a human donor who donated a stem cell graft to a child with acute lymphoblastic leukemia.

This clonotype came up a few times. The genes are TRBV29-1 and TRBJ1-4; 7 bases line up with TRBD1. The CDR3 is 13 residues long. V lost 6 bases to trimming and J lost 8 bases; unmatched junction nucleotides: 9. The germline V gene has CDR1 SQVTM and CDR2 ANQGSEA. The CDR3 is CSVDDRVGEKLFF. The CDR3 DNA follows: TGCAGCGTGGATGACAGGGTGGGAGAAAAACTGTTTTTT.

The CDR3 nucleotides read TGTGCCACCAGCAGAGATGGGGGCACCGGGGAGCTGTTTTTT. It is translated as CATSRDGGTGELFF. This chain uses TRBV15 with TRBJ2-2; D is perhaps TRBD1 or TRBD2 (5 bases each). CDR3 length: 14 amino acids. The germline V and J ends were trimmed by 0 bases and 4 bases, with 6 bases remaining between them. The germline gives CDR1 LNHNV, CDR2 YYDKDF (reference sequence).